The 9 T cell receptor beta chains listed next were all sequenced from one sample in a study of cytomegalovirus exposure and HLA in healthy donors. Clones were sequenced by immunoSEQ multiplex PCR, and TCRdb holds only the in-frame ones, with some missing. The sample lists around 130,000 clones; over 65% were seen once. Sequenced sample: PBMCs. These receptors were obtained from a woman in her 30s in good health and CMV-seronegative.

The chain combines TRBV12-5 with TRBJ2-5; the D is unclear. The germline V gene encodes CDR1 LGHNT and CDR2 FRNRAP. Trimming removed 5 bases at V and 5 bases at J, with 9 bases between. The CDR3 extends over 12 amino acids. The CDR3 nucleotides read TGTGCTAGTGGTCAACTGATTGAGACCCAGTACTTC. It translates to CASGQLIETQYF.

V usage is TRBV7-6 and J usage is TRBJ2-7, with TRBD2 matching 16 bases. V shed 6 bases, J shed 9 bases, and the junction held 8 bases outside the gene matches. Germline assignment: CDR1 SGHVS and CDR2 FNYEAQ. This CDR3 spans 15 amino acids. CDR3 residues: CASSPGLAGGLRQYF. DNA of the CDR3: TGTGCCAGCAGTCCGGGACTAGCGGGGGGGCTCCGGCAGTACTTC.

The V gene is TRBV7-9, the J gene TRBJ2-5; D is possibly TRBD1 (5 bases). The V end was cut by 5 bases, the J end by 2 bases, with 15 bases between. In germline, CDR1 is SEHNR, CDR2 FQNEAQ (reference sequence). This CDR3 region has 15 residues. CDR3 nucleotides: TGTGCCAGCAGCCTCGACTCAGGGAATCAAGAGACCCAGTACTTC. It yields the protein CASSLDSGNQETQYF.

V is TRBV5-1 and J is TRBJ2-3; D call uncertain. V was shortened by 5 bases and J by 1 base, with 17 bases between the two germline ends. Germline CDR1 and CDR2: SGHRS and YFSETQ. CDR3 size: 16 residues. CDR3 sequence: CASSYLPTRGTDTQYF. The DNA for the CDR3 is TGCGCCAGCAGTTACCTCCCGACACGCGGCACAGATACGCAGTATTTT.

J is TRBJ1-5 and V is TRBV5-1; 7 nucleotides align to TRBD1. The germline V gene has CDR1 SGHRS and CDR2 YFSETQ. CDR3 length: 15 amino acids. Germline trimming cut 4 bases from V and 3 bases from J; bases unmatched to any gene: 7. CDR3 loop: CASSASGTDNQPQHF. DNA for the CDR3: TGCGCCAGCAGCGCATCCGGGACAGACAATCAGCCCCAGCATTTT.

V gene TRBV5-6 combines with J gene TRBJ2-7; possibly TRBD1 for D (6 bases). Germline lookup yields CDR1 SGHDT and CDR2 YYEEEE. This CDR3 spans 14 amino acids. V lost 4 bases and J 3 bases, leaving 14 bases between the germline ends. CDR3 coding DNA: TGTGCCAGCAGCCTCTCAGGGGTCCGCTACGAGCAGTACTTC. Its protein product is CASSLSGVRYEQYF.

The chain uses TRBV7-9 and TRBJ2-1, with TRBD1 matching 8 bases. This CDR3 region has 14 residues. The V and J ends lost 5 bases and 5 bases, in that order; junction bases with no gene match: 5. CDR1 and CDR2 (germline): SEHNR, FQNEAQ (reference sequence). CDR3 residues: CASSLGQGNNEQFF. In DNA form, the CDR3 reads TGTGCCAGCAGCCTCGGACAGGGTAACAATGAGCAGTTCTTC.

The chain uses TRBV7-2 and TRBJ2-1; 9 nucleotides agree with TRBD1. The CDR3 extends over 13 amino acids. Germline CDR1 reads SGHTA; CDR2 reads FQGNSA. Unmatched junction bases numbered 3, after V lost 4 bases and J lost 8 bases. CDR3 protein: CASSSGQGDEQFF. In nucleotides, the CDR3 is TGTGCCAGCAGCTCGGGACAGGGAGATGAGCAGTTCTTC.

This chain connects TRBV29-1 to TRBJ2-1; D ambiguous. This CDR3 is built from 13 residues. Germline lookup yields CDR1 SQVTM and CDR2 ANQGSEA. V lost 8 bases and J lost 0, with 11 bases in between. CDR3 nucleotide sequence: TGCAGCACCTCGATTAGCTCCTACAATGAGCAGTTCTTC. Translation: CSTSISSYNEQFF.